This T cell receptor beta chain was retrieved from a study of radiation and T cells in renal cell carcinoma. Study-wide results and limits: In blood, top tumor clones expanded by 2 weeks, shrinking by 4.

V lost 2 bases to trimming and J lost 0 bases, with 6 bases between them. CDR1 is SGHTA and CDR2 is FQGTGA in the germline V gene. The CDR3 totals 14 residues. Method: immunoSEQ multiplex PCR; TCRdb's copy keeps in-frame clones and lacks some. The table records roughly 80,000 clones, less than 85% of them present only once. About this clone: Its matching antigen is unknown.

Sample time point: blood 4 weeks post-SBRT, at nephrectomy. Treatment meaning: 15 Gy SBRT to primary tumor, nephrectomy 4 weeks later. Nephrectomy followed 15 Gy stereotactic body radiation by 4 weeks. Radiation-treated patients gave blood at baseline, week 2 and week 4. Clear cell pathology was present in this patient's renal cell carcinoma. This material consisted of blood, taken from a patient whose treatment included radiotherapy and nephrectomy. The sequence was collected from a woman in her sixties or seventies with renal cell carcinoma. The chain combines TRBV7-3 with TRBJ2-3, with D unclear. CDR3 residues: CASSLHPSTDTQYF. CDR3 nucleotides: TGTGCCAGCAGCTTACACCCGAGCACAGATACGCAGTATTTT.